The clone carrying this TCR beta chain occurred once. These data originate in a study of blood T cell repertoires in COVID-19. Study summary: PBMCs, B-cell-depleted T cells, or T cells were the source of the cDNA or gDNA that made up the material.

As handled by the study authors: By means of reference gene primer amplification, nucleated cell counts were estimated. Sequenced by immunoSEQ multiplex PCR; TCRdb stores in-frame clones only, minus some. Clone size and V and J calls were adopted from that table, with D and trimming inferred from the DNA. Found here are approximately 170,000 clones, approximately 78% of them singletons; the top ten hold under 13%. The sequenced material came from peripheral blood. The clonotype comes from a human donor in a cohort sampled during active COVID-19.

CDR3 loop: CASSGQMSNTEAFF. The CDR3, as DNA: TGTGCCAGCTCAGGGCAAATGTCGAACACTGAAGCTTTCTTT. The chain combines TRBV18 with TRBJ1-1; D gene ambiguous. V was pared by 5 bases and J by 1 base, with 11 bases between. CDR1 and CDR2 from the germline V gene are KGHSH and LQKENI. CDR3 length equals 14 residues.